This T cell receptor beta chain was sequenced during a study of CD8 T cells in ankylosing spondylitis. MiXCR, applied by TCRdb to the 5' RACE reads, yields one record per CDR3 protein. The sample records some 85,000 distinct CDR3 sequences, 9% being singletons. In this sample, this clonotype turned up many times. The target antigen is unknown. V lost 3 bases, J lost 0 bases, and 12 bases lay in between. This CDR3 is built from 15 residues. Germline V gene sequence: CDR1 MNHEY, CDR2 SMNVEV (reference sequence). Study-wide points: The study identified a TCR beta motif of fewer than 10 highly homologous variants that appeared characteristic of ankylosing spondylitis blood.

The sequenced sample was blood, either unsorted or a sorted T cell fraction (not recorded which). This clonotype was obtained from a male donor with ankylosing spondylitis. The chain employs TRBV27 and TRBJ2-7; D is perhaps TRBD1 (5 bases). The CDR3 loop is CASSFGPGHSYEQYF. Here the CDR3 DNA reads TGTGCCAGCAGTTTTGGGCCAGGGCACTCCTACGAGCAGTACTTC.